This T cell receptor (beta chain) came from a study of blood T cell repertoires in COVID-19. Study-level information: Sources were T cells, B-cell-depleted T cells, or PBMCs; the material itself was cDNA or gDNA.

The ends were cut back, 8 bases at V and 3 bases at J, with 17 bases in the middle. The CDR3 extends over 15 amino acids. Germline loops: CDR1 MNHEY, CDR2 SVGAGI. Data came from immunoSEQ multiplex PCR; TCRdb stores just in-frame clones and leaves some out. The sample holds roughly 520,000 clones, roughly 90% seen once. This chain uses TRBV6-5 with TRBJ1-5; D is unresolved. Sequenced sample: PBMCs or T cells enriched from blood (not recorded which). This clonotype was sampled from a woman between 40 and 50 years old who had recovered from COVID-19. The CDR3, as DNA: TGTGCCAGCCTACTTATTGACACTTACAATCAGCCCCAGCATTTT. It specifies CASLLIDTYNQPQHF.